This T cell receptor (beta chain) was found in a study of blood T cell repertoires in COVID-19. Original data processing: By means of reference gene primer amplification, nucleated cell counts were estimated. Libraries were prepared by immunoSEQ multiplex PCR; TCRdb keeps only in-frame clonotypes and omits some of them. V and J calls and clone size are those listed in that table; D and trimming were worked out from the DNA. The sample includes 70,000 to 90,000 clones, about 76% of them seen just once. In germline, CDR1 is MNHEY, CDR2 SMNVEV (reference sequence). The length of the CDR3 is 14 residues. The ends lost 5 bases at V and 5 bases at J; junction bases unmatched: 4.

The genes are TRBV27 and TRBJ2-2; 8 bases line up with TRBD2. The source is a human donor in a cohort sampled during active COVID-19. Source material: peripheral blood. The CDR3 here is CASSPAGDTGELFF. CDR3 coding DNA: TGTGCCAGCAGTCCAGCGGGAGATACCGGGGAGCTGTTTTTT.